This TCR beta chain was profiled in a study of T-cell reconstitution after alpha-beta-depleted transplantation in children. Findings and limits, study-wide: Several hundred expanded graft clones reportedly supplied alpha-beta T cells about two months after transplant. Surviving recipient T cells and intrathymic progenitors accounted for some patients' high TCRbeta diversity at day 60.

V lost 3 bases and J 2 bases, leaving 7 bases between the germline ends. From germline, CDR1 is MGHRA and CDR2 YSYEKL. The CDR3 runs 13 residues. Unique molecular identifiers tagged the TCRbeta library. MiXCR, applied by TCRdb to the PCR reads, yields one record per CDR3 protein. This table has 580,000 or so distinct CDR3 sequences, around 23% appearing once. As for this clonotype: Its antigen is undetermined.

The sample was PBMCs, mostly from graft donor cells, taken 360 days after TCRalphabeta/CD19-depleted stem cell transplant. The rearrangement joins TRBV4-1 to TRBJ2-5; D not certain. The clonotype comes from a boy under two years old who had a stem cell transplant for acute myeloid leukemia, so the T cells may come from the graft donor. The CDR3 DNA reads as TGCGCCAGCAGCCACACGGGTCAAGAGACCCAGTACTTC. Amino acids: CASSHTGQETQYF.